These 30 T cell receptor beta chains were all obtained from the same sample, sequenced in a study of blood T cell repertoires in COVID-19. Sequencing was performed with immunoSEQ multiplex PCR; in TCRdb, only in-frame clones are kept and a portion is missing. The sample shows around 60,000 clones, roughly 77% of them seen only once. The specimen sequenced was peripheral blood. These TCRs come from a man older than 75 with acute or convalescent COVID-19.

This chain links TRBV3-1 (or the pseudogene TRBV3-2) with TRBJ2-3; 7 nucleotides match TRBD2. The V and J ends lost 2 bases and 5 bases, in that order; junction bases with no gene match: 4. The CDR3 is made up of 14 amino acids. Germline V lookup: CDR1 LGHDT, CDR2 YNNKEL (reference sequence). Here the CDR3 reads CASSQILAKDTQYF. The CDR3 DNA sequence: TGTGCCAGCAGCCAAATACTAGCGAAAGATACGCAGTATTTT.

This chain connects TRBV6-2 or TRBV6-3 to TRBJ1-1; D ambiguous. Germline lookup yields CDR1 MNHEY and CDR2 SVGEGT. The CDR3 totals 15 residues. V shed 0 bases and J shed 0 bases, with 8 bases lying between them. For the CDR3, the DNA is TGTGCCAGCAGTTACTCAGGGCGGGTGAACACTGAAGCTTTCTTT. Translated: CASSYSGRVNTEAFF.

The rearrangement joins TRBV10-2 to TRBJ2-1; 7 bases match TRBD1. The V gene end was trimmed by 7 bases and the J gene end by 8 bases; junction bases not matched to a gene: 8. There are 13 residues in the CDR3. Germline CDR1 reads WSHSY; CDR2 reads SAAADI. CDR3 in amino acids: CASKEGAVDEQFF. DNA for the CDR3: TGCGCCAGCAAAGAGGGGGCGGTTGATGAGCAGTTCTTC.

This clone has a single count. This rearrangement joins TRBV11-3 to TRBJ1-6; TRBD1 agrees at 7 bases. The CDR3 totals 13 residues. Germline V gene lookup returns CDR1 SGHNT and CDR2 YENEEA. The ends lost 5 bases at V and 7 bases at J; junction bases unmatched: 2. CDR3 protein: CASSGRGNSPLHF. The CDR3 bases are TGTGCCAGCAGCGGCAGGGGGAATTCACCCCTCCACTTT.

The chain has TRBV29-1 and TRBJ2-5; the match to TRBD2 covers 10 bases. Germline trimming cut 3 bases from V and 4 bases from J; bases unmatched to any gene: 11. There are 16 residues in the CDR3. Germline CDR1 SQVTM, CDR2 ANQGSEA. The DNA for the CDR3 is TGCAGCGTTGACGGCCTAGCGGGGGTTGGAGGAGAGACCCAGTACTTC. Amino acid sequence: CSVDGLAGVGGETQYF.

The chain combines TRBV19 with TRBJ1-1; TRBD1 might be the D (5 bases). V was trimmed by 4 bases and J by 0 bases, leaving 12 bases between them. Germline CDR1 is LNHDA and CDR2 is SQIVND (reference sequence). CDR3 length: 15 residues. The CDR3 reads CASSRGPSLNTEAFF. The CDR3 region has the DNA TGTGCCAGTAGTAGGGGCCCGAGTTTGAACACTGAAGCTTTCTTT.

In this sample, this clone turned up once. The rearrangement uses TRBV5-6 and TRBJ2-7; D gene unclear. This CDR3 has 12 residues. V lost 3 bases and J lost 0, with 4 bases in between. CDR1 is SGHDT, CDR2 YYEEEE, per germline. CDR3 nucleotide sequence: TGTGCCAGCAGCTCCTACTCCTACGAGCAGTACTTC. It specifies CASSSYSYEQYF.

This clone was counted only a few times. The genes are TRBV5-1 and TRBJ2-7; TRBD1 matches at 7 bases. The trim removed 4 bases at V and 5 bases at J, leaving 12 bases unmatched. CDR3 length equals 15 residues. Per the germline V gene, CDR1 is SGHRS and CDR2 is YFSETQ. The CDR3 DNA reads TGCGCCAGCAGCCCAGCTACAGGGGTAGAAGACGAGCAGTACTTC. It encodes CASSPATGVEDEQYF.

This rearrangement joins TRBV11-2 to TRBJ1-1; D remains ambiguous. Trimming left V 1 base short and J 11 bases short, with 17 bases between. The V gene's germline CDR1 is SGHAT and CDR2 FQNNGV. This CDR3 contains 14 residues. The CDR3 reads CASSLVRGSFGAFF. DNA of the CDR3: TGTGCCAGCAGCTTAGTACGGGGTAGCTTTGGCGCTTTCTTT.

The rearrangement uses TRBV18 and TRBJ2-7; TRBD1 is a possible D gene (5 bases). Trimming left V 3 bases short and J 4 bases short, with 10 bases between. CDR3 length equals 13 residues. CDR1 and CDR2 from the germline V gene are KGHSH and LQKENI. DNA for the CDR3: TGTGCCAGCTCACCGGACATGGGGTACGAGCAGTACTTC. Amino acid sequence: CASSPDMGYEQYF.

V is TRBV3-1 (or the pseudogene TRBV3-2) and J is TRBJ1-1; possible D gene TRBD1, 5 bases. This CDR3 contains 14 residues. Germline values: CDR1 LGHDT, CDR2 YNNKEL (reference sequence). The V and J ends lost 0 bases and 5 bases respectively, with 10 bases between them. CDR3 nucleotide sequence: TGTGCCAGCAGCCAAGATCTAAGGGGTACTGAAGCTTTCTTT. Its translation: CASSQDLRGTEAFF.

The CDR3 spells CASSLSGNTEAFF. The CDR3 DNA reads TGTGCCAGCAGCTTATCAGGGAACACTGAAGCTTTCTTT. The chain links TRBV7-8 to TRBJ1-1; D unresolved. Trimming took off 2 bases at V and 1 base at J, with 5 bases between the two ends. Germline V gene sequence: CDR1 SGHVS, CDR2 FQNEAQ. The CDR3 has 13 residues. Combining the CDR3 with reference TRBV7-8 and TRBJ1-1 gives the whole variable domain GAGVSQSPRYKVAKRGQDVALRCDPISGHVSLFWYQQALGQGPEFLTYFQNEAQLDKSGLPSDRFFAERPEGSVSTLKIQRTQQEDSAVYLCASSLSGNTEAFFGQGTRLTVV.

V usage is TRBV19 and J usage is TRBJ2-6, with TRBD1 matching 8 bases. The CDR3 has 15 amino acids. V gave up 6 bases and J gave up 1 base; unmatched junction bases: 2. Germline CDR1 LNHDA, CDR2 SQIVND (reference sequence). CDR3 residues: CASRRTGSGANVLTF. CDR3 DNA: TGTGCCAGTAGGCGGACAGGGTCTGGGGCCAACGTCCTGACTTTC.

This chain connects TRBV5-4 to TRBJ1-1; tentative D call: TRBD1 (5 bases). V lost 6 bases to trimming and J lost 3 bases, with 15 bases between them. The V gene's germline CDR1 is SGHNT and CDR2 YYREEE (reference sequence). The CDR3 has 14 amino acids. This CDR3 is CASNRGLKDTEAFF. The CDR3 DNA is TGTGCCAGCAACCGGGGGTTAAAGGACACTGAAGCTTTCTTT.

The chain carries TRBV4-2 and TRBJ2-7; 8 bases match TRBD1. From germline, CDR1 is LGHNA and CDR2 YNFKEQ. V lost 1 base, J lost 1 base, and 6 bases stayed unmatched. The CDR3 is made up of 16 amino acids. The CDR3 protein is CASSQATGTGSYEQYF. The CDR3 DNA is TGTGCCAGCAGCCAAGCCACCGGGACAGGATCCTACGAGCAGTACTTC.

For the CDR3, the DNA is TGTGCCAGCAGAGCCGGGACAGGGACGAGCAATCAGCCCCAGCATTTT. Protein sequence: CASRAGTGTSNQPQHF. The rearrangement joins TRBV2 to TRBJ1-5, with 9 bases aligning to TRBD1. V dropped 6 bases and J dropped 1; count of bases not matched to a gene: 7. The CDR3 extends over 16 amino acids. Germline loops: CDR1 SNHLY, CDR2 FYNNEI. Looking up the rest from reference TRBV2 and TRBJ1-5 gives the full variable domain: EPEVTQTPSHQVTQMGQEVILRCVPISNHLYFYWYRQILGQKVEFLVSFYNNEISEKSEIFDDQFSVERPDGSNFTLKIRSTKLEDSAMYFCASRAGTGTSNQPQHFGDGTRLSIL.

V and J are TRBV5-5 and TRBJ1-4, with a possible D match to TRBD1 (5 bases). CDR1 and CDR2 from the germline V gene are SGHKS and YYEKEE (reference sequence). The CDR3 sequence is 19 residues long. Trimming stripped 0 bases from V and 3 bases from J, with 21 bases between. CDR3 DNA: TGTGCCAGCAGCTTGGCTCAGACAAGGGGCGTTGGTGCTAATGAAAAACTGTTTTTT. It yields the protein CASSLAQTRGVGANEKLFF.

The chain links TRBV6-5 to TRBJ2-1; a weak D match, TRBD1 (6 bases). This CDR3 comprises 15 residues. Trimming took 0 bases from V and 3 from J, leaving 9 bases between them. From germline, CDR1 is MNHEY and CDR2 SVGAGI. DNA of the CDR3: TGTGCCAGCAGTTACTCCCCGGACAGCTACAATGAGCAGTTCTTC. Its protein is CASSYSPDSYNEQFF.

CDR3 loop: CASTPETGELFF. The CDR3 nucleotides read TGTGCCAGCACCCCGGAGACCGGGGAGCTGTTTTTT. The V gene is TRBV11-2, the J gene TRBJ2-2; D gene uncertain. The CDR3 consists of 12 residues. Germline V gene sequence: CDR1 SGHAT, CDR2 FQNNGV. Trimming took 7 bases from V and 5 from J, leaving 8 bases between them.

The chain recombines TRBV29-1 with TRBJ2-5; D might be TRBD1 (7 bases). Germline CDR1 reads SQVTM; CDR2 reads ANQGSEA. V lost 2 bases to trimming and J lost 1 base, with 17 bases between them. The CDR3 has 16 amino acids. CDR3 loop: CSVEYQGGYVQETQYF. Here the CDR3 DNA reads TGCAGCGTTGAATACCAGGGGGGATATGTCCAAGAGACCCAGTACTTC.

This clone was counted once. This chain uses TRBV7-2 with TRBJ1-4; D unclear. CDR3 size: 16 residues. With 1 base removed from V and 0 bases from J, the gap between germline ends came to 9 bases. CDR1 is SGHTA and CDR2 is FQGNSA in the germline V gene. DNA for the CDR3: TGTGCCAGCAGCTTAGTGCCGAGTGCAACTAATGAAAAACTGTTTTTT. Translated, it gives CASSLVPSATNEKLFF.

This chain connects TRBV5-4 to TRBJ2-7, with a tentative D call TRBD2 (6 bases). V lost 4 bases and J 3 bases, leaving 11 bases between the germline ends. The germline CDR1 and CDR2 sequences are SGHNT and YYREEE (reference sequence). The length of the CDR3 is 13 residues. In DNA form, the CDR3 reads TGTGCCAGCAGCCCCGCGGGGAACTACGAGCAGTACTTC. Translation: CASSPAGNYEQYF.

The gene calls are TRBV5-4 and TRBJ1-2, with 8 bases lining up with TRBD1. The CDR3 is 13 residues long. V lost 4 bases, J lost 4 bases, and 3 bases stayed unmatched. CDR1 is SGHNT, CDR2 YYREEE, per germline (reference sequence). The CDR3 nucleotides are TGTGCCAGCAGCCCCGACAGGGGCTATGGCTACACCTTC. This sequence encodes CASSPDRGYGYTF.

The count of this clone is one. The rearrangement joins TRBV6-5 to TRBJ1-2; 9 bases fit TRBD1. In germline, CDR1 is MNHEY, CDR2 SVGAGI. The CDR3 length is 15 residues. Trimming took 6 bases from V and 4 from J; bases not matched to a gene: 9. The CDR3 protein is CASSAPGQGVYGYTF. The CDR3 DNA is TGTGCCAGCAGCGCACCGGGACAGGGTGTCTATGGCTACACCTTC.

The chain is built from TRBV10-3 and TRBJ1-1; D is possibly TRBD1 (6 bases). The germline V and J ends were trimmed by 3 bases and 1 base, with 9 bases remaining between them. Germline V gene sequence: CDR1 ENHRY, CDR2 SYGVKD. The CDR3 has 14 residues. CDR3 amino acids: CAISDLGQNTEAFF. In nucleotides, the CDR3 is TGTGCCATCAGTGACCTGGGACAGAACACTGAAGCTTTCTTT.

The chain has TRBV7-3 and TRBJ2-3, with no clear D. The germline V gene has CDR1 SGHTA and CDR2 FQGTGA. V dropped 2 bases and J dropped 0 bases, with 6 bases sitting between them. This CDR3 contains 14 residues. The CDR3 loop is CASSLAQSTDTQYF. The DNA of the CDR3 is TGTGCCAGCAGCTTAGCACAGAGCACAGATACGCAGTATTTT.

The chain has TRBV19 and TRBJ1-6, with a weak D call TRBD1 (6 bases). Germline CDR1 and CDR2: LNHDA and SQIVND (reference sequence). The CDR3 extends over 15 amino acids. Between the trimmed V and J ends, which lost 3 bases and 5 bases, there was a span of 11 bases. The chain's CDR3 is CASSIRTANNSPLHF. The CDR3 coding sequence is TGTGCCAGTAGTATTCGGACAGCAAATAATTCACCCCTCCACTTT.

In this sample, this clone turned up a few times. The chain links TRBV5-1 to TRBJ2-7, with 11 positions matching TRBD2. The germline CDR1 and CDR2 sequences are SGHRS and YFSETQ. This CDR3 contains 18 residues. Losses at the gene ends were 4 bases for V and 2 bases for J; bases not matched to a gene: 14. CDR3 in DNA: TGCGCCAGCAGCGTTGGGGCTAGCGGGGGGAGACGTACCTACGAGCAGTACTTC. This codes for CASSVGASGGRRTYEQYF.

This clone is a singleton in its sample. The chain joins TRBV11-3 to TRBJ1-2, with D possibly being TRBD1 (6 bases). The CDR3 is made up of 18 amino acids. V gave up 5 bases and J gave up 7 bases, with 29 bases separating them. Looked up from germline, CDR1 is SGHNT and CDR2 is YENEEA. The CDR3 spells CASSLKHARQDSSGGYTF. For the CDR3, the DNA is TGTGCCAGCAGCCTTAAACATGCTCGACAGGACTCTTCGGGTGGCTACACCTTC.

The J gene is TRBJ2-4, the V gene TRBV5-1; D possibly corresponds to TRBD1 (6 bases). Germline values: CDR1 SGHRS, CDR2 YFSETQ. V was shortened by 2 bases and J by 6 bases, with 12 bases between the two germline ends. There are 14 residues in the CDR3. CDR3: CASSLQGSGNIQYF. The CDR3 nucleotides read TGCGCCAGCAGCTTACAGGGATCCGGAAACATTCAGTACTTC. The whole variable domain, filled in from reference TRBV5-1 and TRBJ2-4, reads KAGVTQTPRYLIKTRGQQVTLSCSPISGHRSVSWYQQTPGQGLQFLFEYFSETQRNKGNFPGRFSGRQFSNSRSEMNVSTLELGDSALYLCASSLQGSGNIQYFGAGTRLSVL.